The next 27 T cell receptor beta chains were all read from a single sample in a study of regulatory dendritic cells for organ transplantation. This table comes from immunoSEQ multiplex PCR, and its TCRdb copy is limited to in-frame clones, with some not included. This sample has 30,000 to 40,000 clones; roughly nine tenths occur once, and the top ten carry 0.05% to 0.065%. Sequencing was done on a sample of naive CD4+ T cells from blood. The sample's subset: CD45RA+ naive T cells. These receptors were taken from a human donor in good health.

The chain couples TRBV5-6 to TRBJ2-5, with a tentative D call TRBD1 (6 bases). The CDR3 length is 14 residues. Germline CDR1 SGHDT, CDR2 YYEEEE. Trimming removed 2 bases at V and 1 base at J, with 9 bases between. CDR3 nucleotides: TGTGCCAGCAGCTTCGACAGGCCCCAAGAGACCCAGTACTTC. Amino acids: CASSFDRPQETQYF.

The chain employs TRBV7-2 and TRBJ2-5, with a tentative D call TRBD2 (5 bases). V lost 3 bases and J 5 bases, leaving 10 bases between the germline ends. CDR3 length equals 13 residues. Germline V gene sequence: CDR1 SGHTA, CDR2 FQGNSA. CDR3 DNA sequence: TGTGCCAGCAGCTTCGGACTGAGGGAGACCCAGTACTTC. Its translation is CASSFGLRETQYF. The full variable domain, its missing parts supplied by reference TRBV7-2 and TRBJ2-5, is GAGVSQSPSNKVTEKGKDVELRCDPISGHTALYWYRQSLGQGLEFLIYFQGNSAPDKSGLPSDRFSAERTGGSVSTLTIQRTQQEDSAVYLCASSFGLRETQYFGPGTRLLVL.

The J gene is TRBJ1-2, the V gene TRBV12-5; D unclear. V was cut by 5 bases and J by 3 bases, with 16 bases left in between. The CDR3 length is 15 residues. Germline-derived CDR1 and CDR2 are LGHNT and FRNRAP. For the CDR3, the DNA is TGTGCTAGTGGTCCCTGGACCGAAGTACACTATGGCTACACCTTC. Translated, it gives CASGPWTEVHYGYTF.

This chain connects TRBV7-2 to TRBJ2-3; D is uncertain. Germline CDR1 and CDR2: SGHTA and FQGNSA. The CDR3 spans 12 residues. Trimming cost V 5 bases and J 6 bases, with 9 bases left between them. CDR3 amino acids: CASSLSPDTQYF. The CDR3 DNA follows: TGTGCCAGCAGCCTAAGCCCGGATACGCAGTATTTT.

The chain couples TRBV25-1 to TRBJ1-1; 8 bases fit TRBD1. CDR3 length: 15 amino acids. Germline values: CDR1 MGHDK, CDR2 SYGVNS. V dropped 7 bases and J dropped 3; count of bases not matched to a gene: 10. CDR3 sequence reads: CASTHRQGRDTEAFF. The CDR3 DNA reads TGTGCCAGCACCCATCGACAGGGGAGGGACACTGAAGCTTTCTTT.

The chain employs TRBV6-5 and TRBJ2-7; no clear D gene. This CDR3 is built from 14 residues. CDR1 is MNHEY, CDR2 SVGAGI, per germline. V lost 0 bases, J lost 0 bases, and 6 bases lay in between. The CDR3, as DNA: TGTGCCAGCAGTTACTCGGAGAGCTCCTACGAGCAGTACTTC. Translation: CASSYSESSYEQYF.

The chain combines TRBV6-5 with TRBJ2-7; D tentatively fits TRBD1 or TRBD2 (5 bases each). The CDR3 is 15 amino acids. The germline CDR1 and CDR2 sequences are MNHEY and SVGAGI. The V gene lost 8 bases and the J gene lost 2 bases, with 19 bases spanning the gap. Here the CDR3 reads CASHRGAVEAYEQYF. The CDR3 DNA reads TGTGCCAGCCATAGGGGAGCGGTTGAGGCCTACGAGCAGTACTTC.

This chain uses TRBV7-3 with TRBJ2-3, with 7 bases lining up with TRBD1. The CDR3 contains 17 residues. Germline-derived CDR1 and CDR2 are SGHTA and FQGTGA. The V segment lost 3 bases and the J segment 3 bases; nucleotides outside the gene matches: 12. The CDR3 protein is CASSFANGATGTDTQYF. For the CDR3, the DNA is TGTGCCAGCAGCTTCGCAAATGGCGCGACAGGGACAGATACGCAGTATTTT.

The CDR3 DNA sequence: TGTGCCAGCAGTTATTCGGACAGAGGGGAAAAACTGTTTTTT. As protein: CASSYSDRGEKLFF. This chain joins TRBV6-5 and TRBJ1-4; a weak D match, TRBD1 (6 bases). Trimming removed 3 bases from V and 8 bases from J, with 13 bases in between. CDR3 size: 14 residues. Germline lookup yields CDR1 MNHEY and CDR2 SVGAGI.

V usage is TRBV28 and J usage is TRBJ2-1; 9 nucleotides match TRBD2. This CDR3 is 16 amino acids long. The J segment lost 5 bases and the V segment lost 5 bases, leaving 10 bases of the junction unmatched. CDR1 MDHEN and CDR2 SYDVKM come from the germline V gene. CDR3 DNA: TGTGCCAGCAGTCAGTTTGGCGGGAGGGGCGACAATGAGCAGTTCTTC. As protein: CASSQFGGRGDNEQFF.

CDR3 DNA: TGTGCCAGCACCCCACAGGGGGCACGTTATGGCTACACCTTC. Protein product: CASTPQGARYGYTF. The rearrangement joins TRBV7-9 to TRBJ1-2, with 9 bases lining up with TRBD1. Germline assignment: CDR1 SEHNR and CDR2 FQNEAQ (reference sequence). This CDR3 comprises 14 residues. The junction had 8 bases not matched to a gene; V was cut back by 7 bases and J by 5 bases. Drawing the rest from reference TRBV7-9 and TRBJ1-2, the complete variable domain is DTGVSQNPRHKITKRGQNVTFRCDPISEHNRLYWYRQTLGQGPEFLTYFQNEAQLEKSRLLSDRFSAERPKGSFSTLEIQRTEQGDSAMYLCASTPQGARYGYTFGSGTRLTVV.

The chain joins TRBV6-5 to TRBJ2-5; no definite D call. The CDR3 is 14 amino acids. CDR1 is MNHEY and CDR2 is SVGAGI in the germline V gene. With 4 bases removed from V and 3 bases from J, the gap between germline ends came to 12 bases. The CDR3 bases are TGTGCCAGCAGTTCCGCGGACCGAAAAGAGACCCAGTACTTC. It encodes CASSSADRKETQYF.

V is TRBV7-2 and J is TRBJ2-3; D might be TRBD1 (5 bases). The V and J ends lost 1 base and 2 bases respectively, with 7 bases between them. CDR1 SGHTA and CDR2 FQGNSA come from the germline V gene. The CDR3 runs 14 residues. As DNA, the CDR3 is TGTGCCAGCAGCTTAGGACAGACCACAGATACGCAGTATTTT. Its translation is CASSLGQTTDTQYF.

This sequence joins TRBV7-9 and TRBJ2-1, with 9 bases identical to TRBD2. CDR1 is SEHNR, CDR2 FQNEAQ, per germline (reference sequence). This CDR3 comprises 15 residues. The V and J ends lost 4 bases and 4 bases, in that order; junction bases with no gene match: 5. DNA of the CDR3: TGTGCCAGCAGCTACGAGCGGGGGGTATACAATGAGCAGTTCTTC. Protein product: CASSYERGVYNEQFF. Together with reference TRBV7-9 and TRBJ2-1, the CDR3 gives the full variable domain: DTGVSQNPRHKITKRGQNVTFRCDPISEHNRLYWYRQTLGQGPEFLTYFQNEAQLEKSRLLSDRFSAERPKGSFSTLEIQRTEQGDSAMYLCASSYERGVYNEQFFGPGTRLTVL.

The CDR3: CASSVTTSGELFF. CDR3 in DNA: TGTGCCAGCAGCGTAACGACTTCCGGGGAGCTGTTTTTT. The chain combines TRBV9 with TRBJ2-2, with D hard to call. The germline gives CDR1 SGDLS, CDR2 YYNGEE. CDR3 length: 13 residues. The V gene lost 1 base and the J gene lost 6 bases, with 7 bases spanning the gap.

The chain combines TRBV9 with TRBJ1-6; D not resolved. The CDR3 is 17 amino acids. Germline lookup yields CDR1 SGDLS and CDR2 YYNGEE. The V end lost 4 bases, the J end lost 0 bases, and 14 bases lay between the germline ends. The CDR3 nucleotides are TGTGCCAGCAGCCCAGGCACGGCCAGCTCCTATAATTCACCCCTCCACTTT. It is translated as CASSPGTASSYNSPLHF.

This clone showed up just a few times. The chain is built from TRBV7-9 and TRBJ1-2; TRBD1 is a possible D gene (5 bases). The V end lost 2 bases, the J end lost 8 bases, and 15 bases lay between the germline ends. The CDR3 is 14 residues long. The germline CDR1 and CDR2 sequences are SEHNR and FQNEAQ (reference sequence). For the CDR3, the DNA is TGTGCCAGCAGCTTAAGTGAGACAGAAGGAGGCTACACCTTC. Its protein is CASSLSETEGGYTF.

This chain's CDR3 is CASSPDRGLANEKLFF. DNA for the CDR3: TGTGCCAGCTCACCAGACAGGGGGCTTGCTAATGAAAAACTGTTTTTT. This sequence joins TRBV18 and TRBJ1-4; TRBD1 matches 10 bases. With 2 bases clipped from V and 3 bases from J, the junction kept 3 bases outside the gene matches. The length of the CDR3 is 16 residues. Per the germline V gene, CDR1 is KGHSH and CDR2 is LQKENI.

The chain uses TRBV27 and TRBJ1-1; 10 positions match TRBD1. V lost 5 bases, J lost 0 bases, and 18 bases stayed unmatched. CDR3 length: 20 amino acids. Germline V lookup: CDR1 MNHEY, CDR2 SMNVEV (reference sequence). CDR3 DNA sequence: TGTGCCAGCAGTCTCCACCTCGGGACAGGGGCCTTACCGATGAACACTGAAGCTTTCTTT. Residues: CASSLHLGTGALPMNTEAFF.

V is TRBV18 and J is TRBJ1-2, with unresolved D. V was pared by 6 bases and J by 2 bases, with 22 bases between. The CDR3 is 17 residues long. From germline, CDR1 is KGHSH and CDR2 LQKENI. CDR3 sequence reads: CASSSSEPGIFNYGYTF. The CDR3 nucleotides are TGTGCCAGCTCCTCATCGGAACCAGGCATTTTCAACTATGGCTACACCTTC.

This chain joins TRBV11-2 and TRBJ1-2; D uncertain. With 2 bases removed from V and 5 bases from J, the gap between germline ends came to 6 bases. Germline V gene lookup returns CDR1 SGHAT and CDR2 FQNNGV. The CDR3 is made up of 12 amino acids. The chain's CDR3 is CASSLRPYGYTF. The CDR3 coding sequence is TGTGCCAGCAGCTTAAGACCTTATGGCTACACCTTC.

The genes are TRBV30 and TRBJ1-6; no clear D gene. This CDR3 spans 13 amino acids. From germline, CDR1 is GTSNPN and CDR2 SVGIG (reference sequence). Between the trimmed V and J ends, which lost 5 bases and 7 bases, there was a span of 12 bases. The CDR3 coding sequence is TGTGCCTGGCGACGATCCCAAAATTCACCCCTCCACTTT. This encodes CAWRRSQNSPLHF. Supplemented by reference TRBV30 and TRBJ1-6, the full variable domain reads SQTIHQWPATLVQPVGSPLSLECTVEGTSNPNLYWYRQAAGRGLQLLFYSVGIGQISSEVPQNLSASRPQDRQFILSSKKLLLSDSGFYLCAWRRSQNSPLHFGNGTRLTVT.

The count of this clone is one. This chain connects TRBV6-5 to TRBJ2-7; the D gene could be TRBD1 or TRBD2 (5 bases each). V lost 5 bases and J 0 bases, leaving 8 bases between the germline ends. Germline CDR1 MNHEY, CDR2 SVGAGI. The length of the CDR3 is 13 residues. CDR3: CASSRDGSYEQYF. The CDR3 DNA follows: TGTGCCAGCAGTAGGGACGGCTCCTACGAGCAGTACTTC.

This clone was seen just once. The chain uses TRBV6-6 and TRBJ1-1, with D unresolved. The CDR3 consists of 13 residues. The V and J ends lost 7 bases and 0 bases respectively, with 9 bases between them. Per the germline V gene, CDR1 is MNHNY and CDR2 is SVGAGI (reference sequence). CDR3 sequence: CASTRDLNTEAFF. CDR3 in DNA: TGTGCCAGCACCAGAGACCTGAACACTGAAGCTTTCTTT.

The V gene is TRBV15, the J gene TRBJ1-1, with D tentatively TRBD1 (5 bases). Deletions cut 9 bases from V and 1 base from J, with 9 bases between. The germline V gene encodes CDR1 LNHNV and CDR2 YYDKDF (reference sequence). The CDR3 covers 12 residues. CDR3 sequence reads: CATGRWNTEAFF. CDR3 sequence (DNA): TGTGCCACGGGACGTTGGAACACTGAAGCTTTCTTT.

To note about this clone: At the DNA level, this CDR3 is encoded by other sequences in the same sample as well. CDR3 nucleotide sequence: TGTGCCAGCAGCCGCGTTTCGGGACAGGGAATCGATGAGCAGTTCTTC. Its protein is CASSRVSGQGIDEQFF. V is TRBV4-2 and J is TRBJ2-1; the match to TRBD1 covers 9 bases. The CDR3 extends over 16 amino acids. V trimming: 4 bases; J trimming: 8 bases; junction bases outside the gene matches: 12. The germline CDR1 and CDR2 sequences are LGHNA and YNFKEQ.

The chain recombines TRBV6-5 with TRBJ2-5; D could derive from TRBD1 or TRBD2 (5 bases each). Germline V gene data show CDR1 as MNHEY and CDR2 as SVGAGI. The length of the CDR3 is 14 residues. The V end was cut by 6 bases, the J end by 3 bases, with 14 bases between. CDR3 sequence: CASRSGTTKETQYF. The CDR3 DNA is TGTGCCAGCAGATCCGGGACGACGAAAGAGACCCAGTACTTC.